This TCR beta chain was profiled in a study of control samples from healthy donors and cancer patients. Clones were sequenced by immunoSEQ multiplex PCR, and TCRdb holds only the in-frame ones, with some missing. Of around 100,000 clones listed, approximately 84% are singletons. This clone was counted a single time. V lost 6 bases and J lost 7, with 16 bases in between. The CDR3 contains 15 residues. Germline V gives CDR1 MNHEY, CDR2 SVGAGI. The genes are TRBV6-5 and TRBJ1-6; D uncertain. This receptor was identified in a woman between 50 and 59 years old in good health. The specimen sequenced was blood. The CDR3 loop is CASSLDPSRNSPLHF. CDR3 DNA: TGTGCCAGCAGCCTAGACCCCTCCCGAAATTCACCCCTCCACTTT.